What follows is one TCR beta chain and its context. The antigen is not known. The PCR contained 60 Vbeta and 13 Jbeta primers. Using immunoSEQ multiplex PCR, the repertoire was profiled, and TCRdb retains in-frame clones only, with some absent. The data hold about 88,000 clones, with 75% to 90% observed a single time. The record originates from a study of cytomegalovirus exposure and HLA in healthy donors. Broader study findings: Excluded were some V segments that proved indistinguishable, including TRBV6-2 and TRBV6-3.

Trimming cost V 4 bases and J 0 bases; bases outside gene matches: 5. This CDR3 contains 15 residues. The germline gives CDR1 SGHKS, CDR2 YYEKEE (reference sequence). What was sequenced was PBMCs. This receptor was taken from a man aged 18 to 30 in good health and CMV-seronegative. The chain joins TRBV5-5 to TRBJ2-3, with TRBD2 matching over 7 bases. The CDR3 coding sequence is TGTGCCAGCAGCCCGATGGGAGGGAGCACAGATACGCAGTATTTT. Amino acids: CASSPMGGSTDTQYF.